These 8 T cell receptor beta chains originate from one sample sequenced in a study of identifying expanded T cells in peripheral blood (dated by TCRdb to the late 2010s). Receptors were amplified or captured by the immunoSEQ multiplex PCR assay. Here the immuneACCESS table is served through TCRdb, limited to in-frame sequences with V and J called. Missing clones are a known gap in these copies; in checked studies unresolved V genes cover under half, and the rest lacks a known reason. The sample profile shows more than 85,000 clones; approximately 89% of them were found once. Approximately 14% of the sample goes to the ten largest clones. The sample taken for sequencing was blood. Source of these receptors: a person between 18 and 69 years old in good health.

On this clone: This specimen includes other DNA sequences encoding the same CDR3. Here the CDR3 DNA reads TGTGCCAGCAGCGTCGGACTAGGCTCTTTGGAACAGTACTTC. Translating gives CASSVGLGSLEQYF. The chain employs TRBV9 and TRBJ2-7, with 7 bases that match TRBD2. The length of the CDR3 is 14 residues. The V gene end was trimmed by 2 bases and the J gene end by 10 bases; junction bases not matched to a gene: 12. Germline CDR1 is SGDLS and CDR2 is YYNGEE.

The rearrangement uses TRBV20-1 and TRBJ2-7; D possibly corresponds to TRBD1 (5 bases). Trimming left V 4 bases short and J 7 bases short, with 11 bases between. The CDR3 is made up of 11 amino acids. CDR1 DFQATT and CDR2 SNEGSKA come from the germline V gene (reference sequence). CDR3: CSAIPTVEQYF. CDR3 in DNA: TGCAGTGCTATTCCGACAGTAGAGCAGTACTTC.

The chain carries TRBV27 and TRBJ1-2, with D hard to call. This CDR3 is 16 amino acids long. Germline values: CDR1 MNHEY, CDR2 SMNVEV (reference sequence). V was pared by 3 bases and J by 0 bases, with 14 bases between. CDR3 nucleotides: TGTGCCAGCAGTTTCAGAAGGTCGACGACTAACTATGGCTACACCTTC. This codes for CASSFRRSTTNYGYTF.

The chain carries TRBV5-6 and TRBJ2-1; the match to TRBD2 covers 11 bases. The CDR3 contains 14 residues. With 6 bases clipped from V and 9 bases from J, the junction kept 8 bases outside the gene matches. Germline CDR1 reads SGHDT; CDR2 reads YYEEEE. The CDR3 region is CASNIAGGQGEQFF. The CDR3 DNA reads as TGTGCCAGCAACATAGCGGGAGGGCAAGGTGAGCAGTTCTTC.

This clone was recorded only once. The chain is built from TRBV5-4 and TRBJ2-5; TRBD2 agrees at 8 bases. The germline V gene encodes CDR1 SGHNT and CDR2 YYREEE (reference sequence). The CDR3 is 19 residues long. V was pared by 0 bases and J by 5 bases, with 18 bases of the junction left unmatched. The CDR3 loop is CASSLGPHGSAGAGETQYF. The CDR3 coding sequence is TGTGCCAGCAGCTTGGGGCCCCATGGTTCAGCGGGGGCGGGGGAGACCCAGTACTTC.

The CDR3, as DNA: TGCAGCGTTGAGGGCGGGACGACAGATACGCAGTATTTT. Encoded protein: CSVEGGTTDTQYF. V usage is TRBV29-1 and J usage is TRBJ2-3; D perhaps matches TRBD2 (6 bases). Germline CDR1 reads SQVTM; CDR2 reads ANQGSEA. V lost 3 bases and J lost 3, with 10 bases in between. The CDR3 sequence is 13 residues long.

Comments on this clone: The sample carries other DNA sequences with the same CDR3. V and J are TRBV7-9 and TRBJ2-7; D is undetermined. V was clipped by 5 bases and J by 4 bases, with 6 bases between them. The CDR3 runs 11 residues. Germline CDR1 is SEHNR and CDR2 is FQNEAQ (reference sequence). The CDR3 DNA reads as TGTGCCAGCAGCATAAGTTACGAGCAGTACTTC. This translates into CASSISYEQYF.

The V call is TRBV27, the J call TRBJ2-7; D may correspond to TRBD1 or TRBD2 (5 bases each). Germline CDR1 is MNHEY and CDR2 is SMNVEV (reference sequence). CDR3 size: 15 residues. V lost 0 bases and J 1 base, leaving 10 bases between the germline ends. The CDR3 region has the DNA TGTGCCAGCAGTTTATCGGGGGTCCTATCCTACGAGCAGTACTTC. It specifies CASSLSGVLSYEQYF.